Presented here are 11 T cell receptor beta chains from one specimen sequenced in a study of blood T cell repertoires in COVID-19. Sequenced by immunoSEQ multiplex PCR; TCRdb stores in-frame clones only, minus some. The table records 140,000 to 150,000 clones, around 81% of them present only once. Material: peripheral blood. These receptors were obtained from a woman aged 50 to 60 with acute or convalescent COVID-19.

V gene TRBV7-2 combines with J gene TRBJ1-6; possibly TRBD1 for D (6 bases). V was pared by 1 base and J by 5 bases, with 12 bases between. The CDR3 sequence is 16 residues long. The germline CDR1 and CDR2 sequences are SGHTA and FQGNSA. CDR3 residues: CASSLEQGVNNSPLHF. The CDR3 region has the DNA TGTGCCAGCAGCTTAGAACAGGGCGTGAATAATTCACCCCTCCACTTT.

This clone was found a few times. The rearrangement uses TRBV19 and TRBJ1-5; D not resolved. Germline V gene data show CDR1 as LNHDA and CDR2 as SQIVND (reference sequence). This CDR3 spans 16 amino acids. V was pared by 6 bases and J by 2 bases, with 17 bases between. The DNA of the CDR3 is TGTGCCAGTAGAACGACAAATGGTCTGCGCAATCAGCCCCAGCATTTT. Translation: CASRTTNGLRNQPQHF.

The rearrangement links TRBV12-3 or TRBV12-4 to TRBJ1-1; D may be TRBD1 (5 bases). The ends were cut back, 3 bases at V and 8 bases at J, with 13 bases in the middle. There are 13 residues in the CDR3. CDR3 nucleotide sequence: TGTGCCAGCAGTTTTCAGGGCTCCACCGAAGCTTTCTTT. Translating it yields CASSFQGSTEAFF.

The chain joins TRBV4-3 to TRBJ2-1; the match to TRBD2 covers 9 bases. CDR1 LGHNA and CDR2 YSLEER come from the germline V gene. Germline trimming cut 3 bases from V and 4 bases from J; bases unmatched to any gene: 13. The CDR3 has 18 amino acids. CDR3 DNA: TGCGCCAGCAGCCAGGAAACTCTCCGGACTAGCGCGTACAATGAGCAGTTCTTC. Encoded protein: CASSQETLRTSAYNEQFF.

The CDR3 sequence is CASSLTAGGGFGNTIYF. The CDR3 nucleotides are TGTGCCAGCAGCTTGACTGCAGGGGGCGGTTTTGGAAACACCATATATTTT. The chain recombines TRBV7-2 with TRBJ1-3; 8 positions agree with TRBD1. The V segment lost 3 bases and the J segment 3 bases; nucleotides outside the gene matches: 10. The CDR3 covers 17 residues. Germline lookup yields CDR1 SGHTA and CDR2 FQGNSA.

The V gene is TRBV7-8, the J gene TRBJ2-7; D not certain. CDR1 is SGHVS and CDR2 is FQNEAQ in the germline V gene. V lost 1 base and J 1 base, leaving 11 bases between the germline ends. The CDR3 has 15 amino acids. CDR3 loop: CASSLGAVLSYEQYF. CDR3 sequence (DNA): TGTGCCAGCAGCTTAGGGGCAGTCCTGTCCTACGAGCAGTACTTC.

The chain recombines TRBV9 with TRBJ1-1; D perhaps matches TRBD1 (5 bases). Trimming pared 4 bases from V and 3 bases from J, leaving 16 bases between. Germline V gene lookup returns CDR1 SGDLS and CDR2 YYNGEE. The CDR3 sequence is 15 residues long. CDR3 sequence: CASSPLEGGDTEAFF. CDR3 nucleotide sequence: TGTGCCAGCAGCCCGTTGGAGGGAGGGGACACTGAAGCTTTCTTT.

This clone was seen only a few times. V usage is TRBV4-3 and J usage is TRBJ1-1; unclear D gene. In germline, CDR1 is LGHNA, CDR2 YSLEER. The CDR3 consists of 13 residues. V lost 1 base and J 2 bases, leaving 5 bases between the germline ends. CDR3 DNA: TGCGCCAGCAGCCAAGGAGTTAACACTGAAGCTTTCTTT. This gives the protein CASSQGVNTEAFF.

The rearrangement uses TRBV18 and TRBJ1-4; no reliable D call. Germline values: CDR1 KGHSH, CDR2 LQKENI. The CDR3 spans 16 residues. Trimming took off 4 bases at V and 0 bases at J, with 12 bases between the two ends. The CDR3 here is CASSRTGPATNEKLFF. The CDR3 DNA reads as TGTGCCAGCTCACGTACCGGTCCCGCAACTAATGAAAAACTGTTTTTT.

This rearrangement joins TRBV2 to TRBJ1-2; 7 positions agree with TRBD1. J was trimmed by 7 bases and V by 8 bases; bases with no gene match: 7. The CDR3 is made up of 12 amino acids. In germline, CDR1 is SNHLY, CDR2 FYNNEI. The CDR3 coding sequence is TGTGCCAGCCTGGCCGACAGGGTTGGCTACACCTTC. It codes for CASLADRVGYTF.

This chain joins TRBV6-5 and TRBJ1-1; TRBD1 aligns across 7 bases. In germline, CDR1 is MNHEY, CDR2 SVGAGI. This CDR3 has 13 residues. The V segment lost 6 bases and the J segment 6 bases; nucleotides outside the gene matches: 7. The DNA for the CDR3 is TGTGCCAGCAGGTCTTACAGGGGACCTGAAGCTTTCTTT. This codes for CASRSYRGPEAFF.